This T cell receptor (beta chain) is drawn from a study of blood T cells in healthy people across ages. Whole-study results and caveats: Naive T cell percentage and TCR beta diversity correlated strongly. From one million sequenced T cells, diversity estimates were lower bounds.

Isolation per sample recovered at least 6 million PBMCs. This clonotype was counted a few times. Its target is unknown. The authors ran a second PCR of about 6 to 12 cycles using a sample-barcoded 5' primer and a J-beta primer mix. TCRdb itself ran the 5' RACE reads through MiXCR, one entry per CDR3 protein. The sample consists of around 580,000 distinct CDR3 sequences, under 55% of them appearing once. Germline-derived CDR1 and CDR2 are SGHRS and YFSETQ. This CDR3 contains 15 residues. V was clipped by 1 base and J by 1 base, with 11 bases between them. The source is a man older than 75 in good health. The sample consisted of blood. The rearrangement joins TRBV5-1 to TRBJ1-1; D is possibly TRBD1 (5 bases). The CDR3 bases are TGCGCCAGCAGCTTGATTCCAGGGAGGAACACTGAAGCTTTCTTT. Encoded protein: CASSLIPGRNTEAFF.